This T cell receptor beta chain appears in the sequencing data of a study of naive CD8 T cells in extremely preterm neonates. The study, taken as a whole, reports: Relative to older groups, preterm infants had shorter, less trimmed CDR3s with fewer N additions.

Some clones are missing from TCRdb's copy, which holds only in-frame ones; the method was immunoSEQ multiplex PCR. This table has around 25,000 clones, about 91% appearing once. Extremely preterm deliveries at about 22-27 weeks of gestation provided the preterm samples. The sample holds one count of this clone. Its antigen remains unidentified. Trimming left V 1 base short and J 4 bases short, with 13 bases between. CDR3 length: 15 amino acids. CDR1 and CDR2 (germline): LGHNA, YSLEER. The source material was naive CD8+ T cells from cord blood. This TCR was sampled from a boy who was born preterm. The chain has TRBV4-3 and TRBJ1-2, with D unresolved. The CDR3 loop reads CASSQGVAASYGYTF. DNA of the CDR3: TGCGCCAGCAGCCAAGGGGTGGCGGCCAGCTATGGCTACACCTTC.